Listed below are T cell receptor beta chains from one sample, sequenced in a study of beta chain features in type 1 diabetes. Using immunoSEQ multiplex PCR, the repertoire was profiled, and TCRdb retains in-frame clones only, with some absent. In the table there are 150,000 to 200,000 clones, more than 60% of which are singletons. Sequencing was performed on naive CD4+ T cells from blood. The receptors here all came from a young man with type 1 diabetes. CDR3s include the opening cysteine and the closing phenylalanine or tryptophan. Fields, in order: CDR3 length, V gene, D gene, clone size, J gene, CDR3 protein, CDR3 DNA. D genes are given only for firm matches. Some rows mark clone size as missing; the rest say once, few, many or name a class of expanded clone.

cdr3_length: 12
v_call: TRBV30
d_call: -
clone_size: -
j_call: TRBJ1-3
cdr3_aa: CAWSAGGNTIYF
cdr3_nt: TGTGCCTGGAGTGCCGGAGGAAACACCATATATTTT

cdr3_length: 15
v_call: TRBV7-2
d_call: TRBD2
clone_size: -
j_call: TRBJ2-1
cdr3_aa: CASSLRLAEYNEQFF
cdr3_nt: TGTGCCAGCAGCCTGCGACTAGCGGAGTACAATGAGCAGTTCTTC

cdr3_length: 16
v_call: TRBV9
d_call: TRBD1
clone_size: few
j_call: TRBJ1-6
cdr3_aa: CASSHRLTGVNSPLHF
cdr3_nt: TGTGCCAGCAGCCACCGCTTGACAGGGGTTAATTCACCCCTCCACTTT

cdr3_length: 17
v_call: TRBV7-2
d_call: TRBD2
clone_size: -
j_call: TRBJ2-3
cdr3_aa: CASSLASSGATTDTQYF
cdr3_nt: TGTGCCAGCAGCTTGGCCTCTAGCGGGGCGACCACAGATACGCAGTATTTT

cdr3_length: 14
v_call: TRBV29-1
d_call: TRBD2
clone_size: -
j_call: TRBJ2-1
cdr3_aa: CSAKTSGSYNEQFF
cdr3_nt: TGCAGCGCTAAGACTAGCGGCTCCTACAATGAGCAGTTCTTC

cdr3_length: 16
v_call: TRBV14
d_call: -
clone_size: few
j_call: TRBJ1-4
cdr3_aa: CASSHQQSGVNEKLFF
cdr3_nt: TGTGCCAGCAGCCACCAGCAATCGGGAGTTAATGAAAAACTGTTTTTT

cdr3_length: 15
v_call: TRBV5-6
d_call: TRBD2
clone_size: -
j_call: TRBJ2-5
cdr3_aa: CATYPEGGIQETQYF
cdr3_nt: TGTGCCACCTACCCGGAGGGAGGGATTCAAGAGACCCAGTACTTC

cdr3_length: 13
v_call: TRBV29-1
d_call: -
clone_size: -
j_call: TRBJ2-2
cdr3_aa: CSVVKVRGGELFF
cdr3_nt: TGCAGCGTTGTAAAGGTCAGGGGAGGGGAGCTGTTTTTT

cdr3_length: 14
v_call: TRBV15
d_call: TRBD2
clone_size: -
j_call: TRBJ2-1
cdr3_aa: CATSMRPSGGEQFF
cdr3_nt: TGTGCCACCAGCATGAGACCTAGCGGGGGCGAGCAGTTCTTC

cdr3_length: 14
v_call: TRBV29-1
d_call: TRBD1
clone_size: few
j_call: TRBJ2-3
cdr3_aa: CSVGGDRGADTQYF
cdr3_nt: TGCAGCGTTGGAGGGGACAGGGGTGCAGATACGCAGTATTTT

cdr3_length: 15
v_call: TRBV4-3
d_call: -
clone_size: -
j_call: TRBJ2-3
cdr3_aa: CASSQGGLGTDTQYF
cdr3_nt: TGCGCCAGCAGCCAAGGAGGGTTGGGCACAGATACGCAGTATTTT

cdr3_length: 14
v_call: TRBV25-1
d_call: -
clone_size: -
j_call: TRBJ2-3
cdr3_aa: CASSELQITDTQYF
cdr3_nt: TGTGCCAGCAGTGAATTACAGATCACAGATACGCAGTATTTT

cdr3_length: 11
v_call: TRBV25-1
d_call: -
clone_size: once
j_call: TRBJ2-7
cdr3_aa: CASSPGYEQYF
cdr3_nt: TGTGCCAGCAGTCCCGGTTACGAGCAGTACTTC

cdr3_length: 16
v_call: TRBV4-1
d_call: TRBD1
clone_size: -
j_call: TRBJ2-1
cdr3_aa: CASSHPRDRINNEQFF
cdr3_nt: TGCGCCAGCAGCCACCCTCGGGACAGGATAAACAATGAGCAGTTCTTC

cdr3_length: 12
v_call: TRBV29-1
d_call: TRBD1
clone_size: -
j_call: TRBJ1-2
cdr3_aa: CSVGTGTYGYTF
cdr3_nt: TGCAGCGTTGGGACAGGGACCTATGGCTACACCTTC

cdr3_length: 13
v_call: TRBV23-1
d_call: -
clone_size: -
j_call: TRBJ1-1
cdr3_aa: CASTLLSGSEAFF
cdr3_nt: TGCGCCAGCACTCTTCTATCAGGGTCTGAAGCTTTCTTT

cdr3_length: 13
v_call: TRBV11-2
d_call: -
clone_size: -
j_call: TRBJ1-1
cdr3_aa: CASSSLGDTEAFF
cdr3_nt: TGTGCCAGCAGCTCCCTAGGGGACACTGAAGCTTTCTTT